The clone carrying this TCR beta chain was seen a handful of times. Its antigen is currently unknown. These data originate in a study of cytomegalovirus exposure and HLA in healthy donors. Study background: A data release that came early held tens of millions of unique TCRs from HLA-typed donors. Points from the study as a whole: In an earlier analysis, about 90% or about 30%: the productive usage of most TCR beta V segments.

13 Jbeta primers and 60 Vbeta primers were used for the PCR. Clones were read by immunoSEQ multiplex PCR, and TCRdb kept only the in-frame ones, dropping some. The sample has around 190,000 clones; approximately 84% are singletons. Per the germline V gene, CDR1 is MDHEN and CDR2 is SYDVKM. This CDR3 contains 14 residues. V dropped 5 bases and J dropped 3 bases, with 13 bases sitting between them. This clonotype was sampled from a female donor in good health and CMV-seronegative. The chain carries TRBV28 and TRBJ1-2; D perhaps matches TRBD1 (6 bases). What was sequenced was PBMCs. As DNA, the CDR3 is TGTGCCAGCAGTCCCCTACAGGGCCACTATGGCTACACCTTC. This translates into CASSPLQGHYGYTF.